This T cell receptor (beta chain) was sequenced for a study of cytomegalovirus exposure and HLA in healthy donors (dated by TCRdb to 2016 to 2017). General notes on the study: According to a later analysis, the approximately 120 validation repertoires were produced on the same platform as the 666 repertoires of the first cohort. The study aimed to test whether signatures of past pathogen exposure could be identified by cataloging public T cell receptors. In addition to the first cohort of several hundred subjects, a separate validation cohort of 120 different subjects was used. To predict cytomegalovirus infection status, the study combined high-throughput TCR immunosequencing, statistical association of individual TCRs with disease status, and machine learning.

Summary of the overall study and its limitations: In vitro tests confirmed that a few of the cytomegalovirus-associated TCR beta chains recognize cytomegalovirus antigens. According to the authors, the approach could potentially be generalized to other disease states and immunological phenotypes. While some public TCRs were present in many individuals, most TCR sequences turned up only very rarely across donors. A later analysis had no HLA typing for the validation cohort, so co-occurrence there was scored across all 120 or so repertoires. The classifier was reported to diagnose cytomegalovirus status with high specificity and sensitivity in both the original and validation cohorts. Of the cluster scores, around 95% were above 0 in a later analysis, which found that TCRs clustered in the first cohort also tended to co-occur in the approximately 130 validation repertoires. A total of fewer than 200 TCR beta chains were listed by the study as associated with cytomegalovirus.

A remark on this clone: Its antigen is still unknown. Qualities for individual bases were not recorded, and no much larger clone is one base off.

The protocol used for the library was the immunoSEQ multiplex PCR assay. On the study's bioinformatics: A statistical classification framework was built to diagnose cytomegalovirus status from the catalog of TCR beta chain sequences. TCRdb took over this immuneACCESS table, retaining in-frame rearrangements with V and J assigned. Such tables are incomplete; in checked studies, under half of the missing clones stem from an unresolved V gene, and the remainder is unexplained. Clone size and V and J calls were adopted from that table, with D and trimming inferred from the DNA. The sample records 150,000 to 200,000 clones, roughly 89% of which are singletons. Around 10% of the sample lies in the top ten. The V end loses 5 bases and the J end loses 5 bases, and a stretch of 6 bases separates them. In the germline V gene (reference sequence), CDR1 corresponds to DFQATT and CDR2 to SNEGSKA. The CDR3 spans 10 residues, from the cysteine through the phenylalanine. The CDR3 DNA has 30 bases and is translated from base 1.

Donors formed part of the validation cohort, which comprised over a hundred subjects and was distinct from the first cohort of under 850 subjects. The receptor comes from a young woman in good health and CMV-seropositive. The sequenced sample consisted of PBMCs. This sequence uses TRBV20-1 and TRBJ2-5; 5 matching bases give a weak D call of TRBD2. The CDR3 protein is CSAGLETQYF. Here is the DNA: TGCAGTGCTGGACTGGAGACCCAGTACTTC.